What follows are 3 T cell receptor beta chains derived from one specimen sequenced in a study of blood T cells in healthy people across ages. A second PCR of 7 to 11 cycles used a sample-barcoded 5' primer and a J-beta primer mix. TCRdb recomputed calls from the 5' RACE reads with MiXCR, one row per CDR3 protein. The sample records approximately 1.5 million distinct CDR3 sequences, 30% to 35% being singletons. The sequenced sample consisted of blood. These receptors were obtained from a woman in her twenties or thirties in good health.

This chain's CDR3 is CASSTSTGGPETQYF. In nucleotides, the CDR3 is TGTGCCAGCAGCACCTCAACAGGGGGGCCAGAGACCCAGTACTTC. J is TRBJ2-5 and V is TRBV7-9; 8 positions agree with TRBD1. J lost 4 bases, V lost 5 bases, and 9 bases had no gene match. This CDR3 contains 15 residues. CDR1 and CDR2 from the germline V gene are SEHNR and FQNEAQ (reference sequence).

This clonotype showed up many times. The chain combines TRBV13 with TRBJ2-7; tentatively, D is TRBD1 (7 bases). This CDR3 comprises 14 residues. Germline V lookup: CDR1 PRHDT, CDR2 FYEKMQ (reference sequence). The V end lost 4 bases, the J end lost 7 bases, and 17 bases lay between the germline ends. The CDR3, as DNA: TGTGCCAGCAGCTCACAGGGGCCTCGGGGGGAGCAGTACTTC. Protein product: CASSSQGPRGEQYF.

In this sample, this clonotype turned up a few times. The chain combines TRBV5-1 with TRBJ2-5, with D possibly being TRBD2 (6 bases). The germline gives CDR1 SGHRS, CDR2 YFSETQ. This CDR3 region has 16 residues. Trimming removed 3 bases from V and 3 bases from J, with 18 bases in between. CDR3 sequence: CASSSRGGLAKETQYF. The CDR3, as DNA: TGCGCCAGCAGCTCGCGAGGAGGGCTGGCAAAAGAGACCCAGTACTTC.